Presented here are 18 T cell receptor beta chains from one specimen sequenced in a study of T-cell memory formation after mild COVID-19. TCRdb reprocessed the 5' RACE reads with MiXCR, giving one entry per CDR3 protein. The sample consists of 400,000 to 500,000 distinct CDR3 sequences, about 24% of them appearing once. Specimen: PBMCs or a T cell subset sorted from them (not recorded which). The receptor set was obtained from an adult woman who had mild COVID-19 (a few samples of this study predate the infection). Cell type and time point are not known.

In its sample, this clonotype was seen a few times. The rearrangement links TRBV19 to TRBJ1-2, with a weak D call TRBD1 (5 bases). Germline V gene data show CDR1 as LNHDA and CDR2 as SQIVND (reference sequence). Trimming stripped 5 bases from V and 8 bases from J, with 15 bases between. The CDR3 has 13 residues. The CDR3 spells CASSDRLLMGYTF. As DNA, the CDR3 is TGTGCCAGTAGTGACAGATTACTGATGGGCTACACCTTC.

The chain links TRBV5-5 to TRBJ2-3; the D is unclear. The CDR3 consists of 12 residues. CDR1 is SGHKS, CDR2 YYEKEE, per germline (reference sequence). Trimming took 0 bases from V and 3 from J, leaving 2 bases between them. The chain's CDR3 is CASSLDTDTQYF. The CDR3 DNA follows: TGTGCCAGCAGCTTGGATACAGATACGCAGTATTTT.

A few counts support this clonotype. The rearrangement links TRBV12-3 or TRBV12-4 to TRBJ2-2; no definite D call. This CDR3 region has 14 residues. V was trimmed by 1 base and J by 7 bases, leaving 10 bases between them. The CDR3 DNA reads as TGTGCCAGCAGTTTAGTGTGGCAAGGCGGGGAGCTGTTTTTT. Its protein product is CASSLVWQGGELFF.

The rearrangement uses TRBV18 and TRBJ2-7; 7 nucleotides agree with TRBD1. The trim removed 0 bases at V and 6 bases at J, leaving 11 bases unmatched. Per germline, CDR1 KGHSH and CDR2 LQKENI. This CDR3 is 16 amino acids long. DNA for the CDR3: TGTGCCAGCTCACCACCCACTGGGGAACAGGGGTCCGAGCAGTACTTC. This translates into CASSPPTGEQGSEQYF. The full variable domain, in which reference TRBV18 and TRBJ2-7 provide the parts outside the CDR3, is NAGVMQNPRHLVRRRGQEARLRCSPMKGHSHVYWYRQLPEEGLKFMVYLQKENIIDESGMPKERFSAEFPKEGPSILRIQQVVRGDSAAYFCASSPPTGEQGSEQYFGPGTRLTVT.

CDR3 coding DNA: TGCAGTGCTAGTTTTACAGGAAGCTCCTACGAGCAGTACTTC. Protein sequence: CSASFTGSSYEQYF. V gene TRBV20-1 combines with J gene TRBJ2-7, with a weak D call TRBD1 (5 bases). Germline V lookup: CDR1 DFQATT, CDR2 SNEGSKA (reference sequence). Trimming removed 3 bases at V and 0 bases at J, with 12 bases between. This CDR3 is built from 14 residues.

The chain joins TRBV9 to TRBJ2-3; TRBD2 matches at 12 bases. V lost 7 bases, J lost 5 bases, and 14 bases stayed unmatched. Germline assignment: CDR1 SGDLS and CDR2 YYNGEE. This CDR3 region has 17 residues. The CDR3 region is CASGRGASGGAVDTQYF. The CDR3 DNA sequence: TGTGCCAGCGGCCGAGGGGCTAGCGGGGGGGCCGTAGATACGCAGTATTTT.

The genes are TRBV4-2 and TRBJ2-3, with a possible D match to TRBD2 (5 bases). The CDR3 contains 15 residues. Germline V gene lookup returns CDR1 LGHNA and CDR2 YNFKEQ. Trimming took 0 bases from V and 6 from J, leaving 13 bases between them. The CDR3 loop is CASSQDRTRGDTQYF. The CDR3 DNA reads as TGTGCCAGCAGCCAAGATCGAACTCGAGGGGATACGCAGTATTTT.

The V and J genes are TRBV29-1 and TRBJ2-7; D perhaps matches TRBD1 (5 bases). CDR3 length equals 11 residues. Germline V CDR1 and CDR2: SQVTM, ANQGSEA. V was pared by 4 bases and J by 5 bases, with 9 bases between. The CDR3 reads CSVGGGDEQYF. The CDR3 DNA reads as TGCAGCGTTGGGGGCGGCGACGAGCAGTACTTC.

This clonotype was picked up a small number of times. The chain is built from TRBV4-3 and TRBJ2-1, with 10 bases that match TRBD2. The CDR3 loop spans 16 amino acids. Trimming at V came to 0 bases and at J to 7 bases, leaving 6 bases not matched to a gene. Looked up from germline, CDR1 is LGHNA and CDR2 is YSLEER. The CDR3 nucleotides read TGCGCCAGCAGCCAAGAGTGGCTAGCGGGAGTGAATGAGCAGTTCTTC. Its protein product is CASSQEWLAGVNEQFF.

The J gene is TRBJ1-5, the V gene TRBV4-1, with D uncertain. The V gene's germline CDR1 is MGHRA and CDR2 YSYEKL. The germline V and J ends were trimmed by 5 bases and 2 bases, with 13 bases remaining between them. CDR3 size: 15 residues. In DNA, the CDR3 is TGCGCCAGCAGCGGCCCCGGCGAGGGCAATCAGCCCCAGCATTTT. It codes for CASSGPGEGNQPQHF.

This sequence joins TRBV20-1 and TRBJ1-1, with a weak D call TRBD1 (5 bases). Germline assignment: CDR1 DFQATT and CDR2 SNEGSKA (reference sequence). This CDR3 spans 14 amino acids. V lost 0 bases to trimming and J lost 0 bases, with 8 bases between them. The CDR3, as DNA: TGCAGTGCTAGAGATCAGGGCATGAACACTGAAGCTTTCTTT. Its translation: CSARDQGMNTEAFF.

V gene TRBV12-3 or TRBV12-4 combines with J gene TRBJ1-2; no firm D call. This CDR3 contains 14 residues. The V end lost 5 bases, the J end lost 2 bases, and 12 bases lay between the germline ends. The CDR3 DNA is TGTGCCAGCAGTCTTCACGCCAGAAACTATGGCTACACCTTC. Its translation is CASSLHARNYGYTF.

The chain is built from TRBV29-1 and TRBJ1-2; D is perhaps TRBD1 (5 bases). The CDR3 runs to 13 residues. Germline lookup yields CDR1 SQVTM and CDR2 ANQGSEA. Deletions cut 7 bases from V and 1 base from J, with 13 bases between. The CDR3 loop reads CSGLGDLNYGYTF. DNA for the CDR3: TGCAGCGGCCTAGGGGACCTTAACTATGGCTACACCTTC.

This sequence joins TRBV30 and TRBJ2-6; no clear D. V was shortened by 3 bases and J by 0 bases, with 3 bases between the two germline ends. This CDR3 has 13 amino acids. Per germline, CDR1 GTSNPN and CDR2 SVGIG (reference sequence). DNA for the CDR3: TGTGCCTGGAGAGTCTCTGGGGCCAACGTCCTGACTTTC. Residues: CAWRVSGANVLTF.

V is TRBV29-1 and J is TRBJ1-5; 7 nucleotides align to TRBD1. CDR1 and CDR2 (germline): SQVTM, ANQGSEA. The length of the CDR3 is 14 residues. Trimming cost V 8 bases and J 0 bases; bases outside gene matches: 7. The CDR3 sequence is CSPDRPDSNQPQHF. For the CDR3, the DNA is TGCAGCCCGGACAGGCCCGATAGCAATCAGCCCCAGCATTTT.

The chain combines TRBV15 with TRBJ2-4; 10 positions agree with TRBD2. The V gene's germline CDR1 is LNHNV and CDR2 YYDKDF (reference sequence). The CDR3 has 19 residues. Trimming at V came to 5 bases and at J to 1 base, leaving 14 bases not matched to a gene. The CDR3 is CATSPSGRAGGAAKNIQYF. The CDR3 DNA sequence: TGTGCCACCAGCCCGAGCGGGAGGGCCGGTGGGGCCGCCAAAAACATTCAGTACTTC.

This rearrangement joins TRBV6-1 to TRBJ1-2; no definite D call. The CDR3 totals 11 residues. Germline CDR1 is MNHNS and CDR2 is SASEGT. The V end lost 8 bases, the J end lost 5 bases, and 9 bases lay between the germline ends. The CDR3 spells CASARNYGYTF. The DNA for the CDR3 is TGTGCCAGCGCGAGAAATTATGGCTACACCTTC.

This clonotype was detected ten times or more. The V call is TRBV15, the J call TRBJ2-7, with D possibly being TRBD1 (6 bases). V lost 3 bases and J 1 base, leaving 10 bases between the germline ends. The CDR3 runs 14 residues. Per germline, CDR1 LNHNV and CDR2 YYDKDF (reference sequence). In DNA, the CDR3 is TGTGCCACCAGCAGTCTCAGGGGATCCTACGAGCAGTACTTC. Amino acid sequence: CATSSLRGSYEQYF.